The sequence of this TCR beta chain was determined in a study of blood T cell repertoires in COVID-19. The CDR3 contains 18 residues. The V segment lost 0 bases and the J segment 4 bases; nucleotides outside the gene matches: 5. Germline CDR1 SNHLY, CDR2 FYNNEI. The protocol was immunoSEQ multiplex PCR, while the TCRdb copy is restricted to in-frame clones and leaves out a portion. Of 350,000 to 400,000 clones detected, about nine tenths appear once; the ten largest clones hold 1.5% to 2%. This chain connects TRBV2 to TRBJ2-1, with 14 bases fitting TRBD2. The sequencing input was PBMCs or T cells enriched from blood (not recorded which). This clonotype originated in a woman in her thirties who had recovered from COVID-19. This chain's CDR3 is CASSEAGTSGGLYNEQFF. The CDR3 nucleotides are TGTGCCAGCAGTGAAGCGGGGACTAGCGGGGGTCTTTACAATGAGCAGTTCTTC.